The rows below give T cell receptor beta chains drawn from one sample of a study of T cell changes during pregnancy in multiple sclerosis. Here immunoSEQ multiplex PCR was the method, and the copy in TCRdb shows in-frame clones only, minus some. The repertoire holds fewer than 70,000 clones, with approximately 90% as singletons. The material was peripheral blood, obtained in the first trimester of pregnancy. The receptor set was obtained from a female donor with multiple sclerosis, enrolled in a pregnancy study. Each CDR3 is given with its conserved first and last residue. The order of the fields is J gene, D gene, clone size, V gene, CDR3 DNA, CDR3 protein. A D gene is named only where the DNA matches it firmly. Clone size is stated in some rows and not others, as once, few, many or a class when expanded.

TRBJ1-2 TRBD1 NA TRBV27 TGTGCCAGCAGTCCACGACCTGGGACAGGGAGCATCTATGGCTACACCTTC CASSPRPGTGSIYGYTF
TRBJ2-7 NA NA TRBV6-1 TGTGCCAGCAGTGAAAACTTGGGGCAACAGTACTTC CASSENLGQQYF
TRBJ2-1 NA few TRBV7-9 TGTGCCAGCTGGACTGGTTTGCTTGAGCAGTTCTTC CASWTGLLEQFF
TRBJ2-5 TRBD2 NA TRBV7-2 TGTGCCAGCAGCCACGGGACTAGCGGGGGGGGGCCCAAGACCCAGTACTTC CASSHGTSGGGPKTQYF
TRBJ1-4 NA NA TRBV5-5 TGTGCCAGCAAACCAGGGGCGGGAACTAATGAAAAACTGTTTTTT CASKPGAGTNEKLFF
TRBJ1-2 NA NA TRBV5-1 TGCGCCAGCAGCTCCACCGGGACACGCGAGGACTATGGCTACACCTTC CASSSTGTREDYGYTF
TRBJ2-2 TRBD1 NA TRBV11-2 TGTGCCAGCGGAAGACAGGGTAGCGACACCGGGGAGCTGTTTTTT CASGRQGSDTGELFF
TRBJ2-5 NA NA TRBV6-1 TGTGCCAGCAGTGAACCAGGGGCCGGCCAAGGGGTCCAAGAGACCCAGTACTTC CASSEPGAGQGVQETQYF
TRBJ2-1 NA NA TRBV27 TGTGCCAGCAGTACATACGCTACCCCGGAGGGGGGGCTATGGAATGAGCAGTTCTTC CASSTYATPEGGLWNEQFF
TRBJ1-1 NA NA TRBV6-6 TGTGCCAGCAGAGACGAGGTGAACACTGAAGCTTTCTTT CASRDEVNTEAFF
TRBJ2-2 TRBD1 NA TRBV7-9 TGTGCCAGCAGTCAGGGGGCGAAAACCGGGGAGCTGTTTTTT CASSQGAKTGELFF
TRBJ2-3 TRBD2 NA TRBV7-9 TGTGCCAGCAGCTTGGGACTAGCGGGGGGGACAGATACGCAGTATTTT CASSLGLAGGTDTQYF
TRBJ1-2 NA NA TRBV27 TGTGCCAGCAGTTTATCCCCCGCGACAACCGATGGCTACACCTTC CASSLSPATTDGYTF
TRBJ1-1 NA NA TRBV7-9 TGTGCCAGCAGCTTAAGTTTGCGTCACGCTGAAGCTTTCTTT CASSLSLRHAEAFF
TRBJ1-2 TRBD1 NA TRBV7-9 TGTGCCAGCAGCTTGGACAGGGATGATGGCTACACCTTC CASSLDRDDGYTF
TRBJ2-7 TRBD2 NA TRBV5-1 TGCGCCAGCAGCCTGATGCCTAGCGGGAGCTGGGACGAGCAGTACTTC CASSLMPSGSWDEQYF
TRBJ2-1 NA NA TRBV30 TGTGCCTGGAGTGTACGAGGCAGGGTAGAGATCAATGAGCAGTTCTTC CAWSVRGRVEINEQFF
TRBJ2-1 TRBD2 NA TRBV7-2 TGTGCCAGCAGCTTAGGGGGGTCGGCGGGGGGATGGATCTTC CASSLGGSAGGWIF
TRBJ1-5 NA NA TRBV19 TGTGCCAGTAGCGGCTGGGGAACGGGGCAGCCCCAGCATTTT CASSGWGTGQPQHF
TRBJ2-5 NA NA TRBV27 TGTGCCAGCGCTCCTACCGCTAGCGTGTGGGAGACCCAGTACTTC CASAPTASVWETQYF
TRBJ1-2 NA NA TRBV6-5 TGTGCCAGCAGTTACTCGATACGGGGGGTTGATTATGGCTACACCTTC CASSYSIRGVDYGYTF
TRBJ1-1 TRBD1 NA TRBV27 TGTGCCAGCCTACAGGGGTGGGGTACTGAAGCTTTCTTT CASLQGWGTEAFF
TRBJ1-5 TRBD1 NA TRBV29-1 TGCAGCGTCTTGGGACAGGGGGCTGGACAGCCCCAGCATTTT CSVLGQGAGQPQHF
TRBJ1-6 NA once TRBV21-1 TGTGCCAGCAGCAAAGTTCCAGGGGGCGAATCACCCCTCCACTTT CASSKVPGGESPLHF
TRBJ2-1 TRBD2 NA TRBV5-1 TGCGCCAGCAGCTCGGGGGGGTGGAATGAGCAGTTCTTC CASSSGGWNEQFF
TRBJ1-1 NA NA TRBV2 TGTGCCAGCAGTGAAGCGGGGGGCACTGAAGCTTTCTTT CASSEAGGTEAFF
TRBJ1-6 NA NA TRBV5-1 TGCGCCAGCAGCACGTACGGCTCAGGGTCGAATAATTCACCCCTCCACTTT CASSTYGSGSNNSPLHF
TRBJ2-1 NA NA TRBV11-2 TGTGCCAGCAGCTTGGGTGAAATTAGCGGAACATCCTACAATGAGCAGTTCTTC CASSLGEISGTSYNEQFF
TRBJ1-2 NA NA TRBV28 TGTGCCAGCAGCCGACAGGCCCCCAACTATGGCTACACCTTC CASSRQAPNYGYTF
TRBJ1-1 TRBD1 NA TRBV6-5 TGTGCCAGCAGTTACCAGGGACAGGCGAACACTGAAGCTTTCTTT CASSYQGQANTEAFF
TRBJ1-3 TRBD1 NA TRBV7-9 TGTGCCAGTGTTACCACAGGGGGCTCTGGAAACACCATATATTTT CASVTTGGSGNTIYF
TRBJ2-7 TRBD1 NA TRBV18 TGTGCCAGCTCACTCCGGGACAGGGGGCTTGACGAGCAGTACTTC CASSLRDRGLDEQYF
TRBJ1-4 TRBD1 NA TRBV5-1 TGCGCCAGCAGCCTCGGGACAGTAGATGAAAAACTGTTTTTT CASSLGTVDEKLFF
TRBJ2-2 NA NA TRBV6-5 TGTGCCAGCAGTCCAGGGTTCACCGGGGAGCTGTTTTTT CASSPGFTGELFF
TRBJ2-7 TRBD2 NA TRBV12-5 TGTGCTAGTGGTTTGGTACGAGCGGGATTCCATTACGAGCAGTACTTC CASGLVRAGFHYEQYF
TRBJ2-7 TRBD2 NA TRBV5-1 TGCGCCAGCAGCCCCCTAGCGGGAGTATTGAGTTACGAGCAGTACTTC CASSPLAGVLSYEQYF
TRBJ1-6 TRBD1 few TRBV2 TGTGCCAGCAGTGGCCTATCGACAGGGAATTCACCCCTCCACTTT CASSGLSTGNSPLHF
TRBJ2-3 NA NA TRBV7-3 TGTGCCAGCAGCTCCACAAAAGCAGATACGCAGTATTTT CASSSTKADTQYF
TRBJ1-6 TRBD1 few TRBV9 TGTGCCAGCAGCCCAACGTGGGGACAGGGGAATTCACCCCTCCACTTT CASSPTWGQGNSPLHF
TRBJ1-4 TRBD1 NA TRBV6-1 TGTGCCACCTCGGGGACAGGGATCGGAAAACTGTTTTTT CATSGTGIGKLFF
TRBJ2-7 TRBD1 NA TRBV23-1 TGCGCCAGCAGTCGACCGGGACAGCTATCCTACGAGCAGTACTTC CASSRPGQLSYEQYF